The rows below give T cell receptor beta chains drawn from one sample of a study of blood T cell repertoires in COVID-19. Produced via immunoSEQ multiplex PCR; TCRdb's table is partial and in-frame only. Seen here are approximately 250,000 clones, approximately 82% observed once, and the top ten hold 3.5% to 5.5%. Sequencing used peripheral blood. The receptors originated from a man aged 55 to 70 who had recovered from COVID-19. Both conserved end residues are part of each CDR3. D genes are given only for firm matches. Some rows mark clone size as missing; the rest say once, few, many or name a class of expanded clone.

D	V	J	size	DNA	CDR3
.	TRBV30	TRBJ2-5	.	TGTGCCTGGAGTGTCTGGCGGGGAGAGACCCAGTACTTC	CAWSVWRGETQYF
TRBD2	TRBV2	TRBJ2-1	.	TGTGCCAGCAGTGAGGGCGAGCGGGGCGACAATGAGCAGTTCTTC	CASSEGERGDNEQFF
TRBD1	TRBV5-6	TRBJ1-2	.	TGTGCCAGCAGCTTGAACAGGGGAGAGGGCTACACCTTC	CASSLNRGEGYTF
TRBD1	TRBV24-1	TRBJ2-3	.	TGTGCCACCAGTGACCTTACAGGGGCAGGAGATACGCAGTATTTT	CATSDLTGAGDTQYF
TRBD2	TRBV27	TRBJ2-7	few	TGTGCCAGCAGCTCTAGGACTAGCGGTTACGAGCAGTACTTC	CASSSRTSGYEQYF
.	TRBV19	TRBJ2-5	.	TGTGCCAGTAGACCCCCAGGTGGGGAGACCCAGTACTTC	CASRPPGGETQYF
TRBD2	TRBV11-2	TRBJ2-3	.	TGTGCCACCAATAAAATAGCGGGAGTTTCAGATACGCAGTATTTT	CATNKIAGVSDTQYF
.	TRBV14	TRBJ1-3	.	TGTGCCAGCAGCCCGGGAAACACCATATATTTT	CASSPGNTIYF
.	TRBV12-3/TRBV12-4	TRBJ1-2	.	TGTGCCAGCAGTGTGGGGGGGTACGGCTACACCTTC	CASSVGGYGYTF
.	TRBV4-1	TRBJ1-4	once	TGCGCCAGCAGCCAAGGGTACAGGGAGAATGAAAAACTGTTTTTT	CASSQGYRENEKLFF
.	TRBV28	TRBJ1-3	.	TGTGCCAGCAGACTGCCGAGCTCGGGGAACTCTGGAAACACCATATATTTT	CASRLPSSGNSGNTIYF
TRBD1	TRBV11-2	TRBJ1-2	.	TGTGCCAGCACTGGACAGGGTGCTAACTATGGCTACACCTTC	CASTGQGANYGYTF
.	TRBV5-1	TRBJ1-4	.	TGCGCCAGCAGCTTAGCACTGGGGGGGAATGAAAAACTGTTTTTT	CASSLALGGNEKLFF
.	TRBV28	TRBJ1-2	.	TGTGCCAGCAGTACCTACTCAGGCGGGACGGGCTATGGCTACACCTTC	CASSTYSGGTGYGYTF
.	TRBV4-2	TRBJ2-7	.	TGTGCCAGCAGCCAAGTTAGTGGCGAGCAGTACTTC	CASSQVSGEQYF
.	TRBV3-1/TRBV3-2	TRBJ2-2	.	TGTGCCAGCAGCCAGCGGGGCCGGAACACCGGGGAGCTGTTTTTT	CASSQRGRNTGELFF
.	TRBV28	TRBJ1-2	.	TGTGCCAGCAGCCTCCGACCGGGGGGTGACTATGGCTACACCTTC	CASSLRPGGDYGYTF
TRBD2	TRBV7-3	TRBJ2-7	.	TGTGCCAGCAGCCTATCGGCGGGGGGCCCTAACGAGCAGTACTTC	CASSLSAGGPNEQYF
TRBD1	TRBV5-1	TRBJ2-7	.	TGCGCCAGCAGCTGGGACAGGGGAGAGTACGAGCAGTACTTC	CASSWDRGEYEQYF
TRBD1	TRBV11-3	TRBJ2-3	.	TGTGCCAGCAGCTTGGGACAGGGGGTATCGACAGATACGCAGTATTTT	CASSLGQGVSTDTQYF
.	TRBV5-1	TRBJ2-1	.	TGCGCCAGCAGCTTGGTCGGCGGGGGCATCGTTAATGAGCAGTTCTTC	CASSLVGGGIVNEQFF
TRBD1	TRBV5-1	TRBJ2-5	.	TGCGCCAGCAGCTTGGACGCCGGGACAGGGTTGGAGACCCAGTACTTC	CASSLDAGTGLETQYF
TRBD1	TRBV3-1/TRBV3-2	TRBJ1-2	.	TGTGCCAGCAGCGAGACAGGGGGCGCTGGCTATGGCTACACCTTC	CASSETGGAGYGYTF
TRBD2	TRBV9	TRBJ2-1	.	TGTGCCAGTAATAGCGGGACCCGAAGTTACAATGAGCAGTTCTTC	CASNSGTRSYNEQFF
.	TRBV30	TRBJ1-1	.	TGTGCCTGGAAATACACCAACACTGAAGCTTTCTTT	CAWKYTNTEAFF
.	TRBV15	TRBJ2-1	.	TGTGCCACCAGCAGGGCAGGGAATAATGAGCAGTTCTTC	CATSRAGNNEQFF
TRBD1	TRBV5-1	TRBJ1-2	.	TGCGCCAGCAGCTTGGAGCCGGACAGGGACGGCTACACCTTC	CASSLEPDRDGYTF
.	TRBV2	TRBJ1-1	many	TGTGCCAGCAGAGAGTCCGACAGGCGGAACACTGAAGCTTTCTTT	CASRESDRRNTEAFF
.	TRBV28	TRBJ2-7	few	TGTGCCAGCAGTTTGGGACAATACGAGCAGTACTTC	CASSLGQYEQYF
TRBD2	TRBV3-1/TRBV3-2	TRBJ2-5	.	TGTGCCAGCAGCCAAGGCGGGGGGGGAAAGACCCAGTACTTC	CASSQGGGGKTQYF
TRBD2	TRBV11-3	TRBJ2-7	.	TGTGCCAGCAGCTCCTCGACTAGCGGGGATCCCTACGAGCAGTACTTC	CASSSSTSGDPYEQYF
TRBD2	TRBV7-9	TRBJ2-2	.	TGTGCCAGCAGACTAACCGGGGGGTTGAACACCGGGGAGCTGTTTTTT	CASRLTGGLNTGELFF
.	TRBV20-1	TRBJ2-1	.	TGCAGTGCTAGAGGAGTAAATGAGCAGTTCTTC	CSARGVNEQFF
TRBD1	TRBV27	TRBJ1-5	.	TGTGCCAGCAGGGACAGGGGGCCGAGCAATCAGCCCCAGCATTTT	CASRDRGPSNQPQHF
.	TRBV2	TRBJ2-3	.	TGTGCCAGCACAGGACAGATCACAGATACGCAGTATTTT	CASTGQITDTQYF
.	TRBV5-5	TRBJ2-1	.	TGTGCCAGCAGCTTGGGACCCAGGGAAGCCTACAATGAGCAGTTCTTC	CASSLGPREAYNEQFF
.	TRBV6-2/TRBV6-3	TRBJ2-3	many	TGTGCCAGCAGTTACTCCGGGCAGGGGATTGTCACAGATACGCAGTATTTT	CASSYSGQGIVTDTQYF
TRBD2	TRBV9	TRBJ2-2	few	TGTGCCAGCAGCGGGACTAGTCGCACCGGGGAGCTGTTTTTT	CASSGTSRTGELFF
.	TRBV19	TRBJ2-1	.	TGTGCCAGTAGTATGGACCTAGCGCGGGAGCAGTTCTTC	CASSMDLAREQFF
TRBD1	TRBV12-3/TRBV12-4	TRBJ2-2	.	TGTGCCAGCAGGGGGACAGATCCCGGGGAGCTGTTTTTT	CASRGTDPGELFF
TRBD1	TRBV24-1	TRBJ1-2	few	TGTGCCACCAGTGATTTGCGCGTACGGGACAGGGAAGAGTATGGCTACACCTTC	CATSDLRVRDREEYGYTF